The clone carrying this TCR beta chain was recorded many times. MiXCR was run by TCRdb on the PCR reads, yielding one entry per CDR3 protein. The sample yields over 550,000 distinct CDR3 sequences, about 25% seen once. The data were obtained in a study of molecular identifiers for immune sequencing clone quantification. Sorting recovered naive CD8 T cells on a CD8+CD4-CCR7+CD45RA+ profile. With 6 bases removed from V and 1 base from J, the gap between germline ends came to 7 bases. Germline V lookup: CDR1 MNHEY, CDR2 SVGEGT. This CDR3 is 14 amino acids long. The chain employs TRBV6-2 or TRBV6-3 and TRBJ2-6; TRBD1 might be the D (5 bases). The TCR comes from a human donor in good health. Some libraries in this study had Jurkat cell RNA spiked in. Sequenced input: naive CD8+ T cells from blood, with Jurkat cell RNA spiked in. Subset specified: FACS-sorted CD8+CD4-CCR7+CD45RA+ naive T cells. This CDR3 reads CASRTESGANVLTF. The DNA of the CDR3 is TGTGCCAGCAGGACAGAGTCTGGGGCCAACGTCCTGACTTTC.